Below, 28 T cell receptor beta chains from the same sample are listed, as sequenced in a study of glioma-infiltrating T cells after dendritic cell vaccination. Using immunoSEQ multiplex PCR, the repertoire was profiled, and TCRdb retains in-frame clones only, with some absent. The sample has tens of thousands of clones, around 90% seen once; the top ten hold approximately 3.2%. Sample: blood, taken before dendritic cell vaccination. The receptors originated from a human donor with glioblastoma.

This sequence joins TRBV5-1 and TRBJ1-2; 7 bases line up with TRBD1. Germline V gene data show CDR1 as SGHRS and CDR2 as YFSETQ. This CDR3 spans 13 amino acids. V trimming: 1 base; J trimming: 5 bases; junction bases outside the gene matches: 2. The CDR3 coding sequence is TGCGCCAGCAGCTTGAACAGGGGATATGGCTACACCTTC. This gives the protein CASSLNRGYGYTF.

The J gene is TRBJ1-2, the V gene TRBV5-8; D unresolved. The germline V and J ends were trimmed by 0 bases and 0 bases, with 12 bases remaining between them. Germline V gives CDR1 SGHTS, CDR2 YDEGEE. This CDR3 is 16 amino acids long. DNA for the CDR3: TGTGCCAGCAGCTTGGGCCGCCTAGTGGCTAACTATGGCTACACCTTC. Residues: CASSLGRLVANYGYTF.

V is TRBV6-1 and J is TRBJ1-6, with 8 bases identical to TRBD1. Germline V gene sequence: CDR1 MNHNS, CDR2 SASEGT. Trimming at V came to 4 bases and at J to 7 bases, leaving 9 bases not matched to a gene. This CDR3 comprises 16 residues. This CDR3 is CASSASTGVGNSPLHF. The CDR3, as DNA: TGTGCCAGCAGTGCTTCGACAGGGGTCGGAAATTCACCCCTCCACTTT.

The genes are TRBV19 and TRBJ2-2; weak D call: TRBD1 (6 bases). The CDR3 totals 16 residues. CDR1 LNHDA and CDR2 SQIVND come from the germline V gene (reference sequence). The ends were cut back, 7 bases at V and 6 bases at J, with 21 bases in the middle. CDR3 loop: CASTPQGGVRSGELFF. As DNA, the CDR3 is TGTGCCAGTACCCCACAGGGCGGAGTAAGGTCCGGGGAGCTGTTTTTT.

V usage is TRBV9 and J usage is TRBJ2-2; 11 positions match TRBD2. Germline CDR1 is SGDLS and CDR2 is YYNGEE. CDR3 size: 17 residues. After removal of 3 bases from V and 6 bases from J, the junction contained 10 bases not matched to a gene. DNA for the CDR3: TGTGCCAGCAGCGAAAACACTCTAGCGGGGGGTTCCGGGGAGCTGTTTTTT. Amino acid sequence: CASSENTLAGGSGELFF. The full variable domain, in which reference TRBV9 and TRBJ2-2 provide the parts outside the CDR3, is DSGVTQTPKHLITATGQRVTLRCSPRSGDLSVYWYQQSLDQGLQFLIQYYNGEERAKGNILERFSAQQFPDLHSELNLSSLELGDSALYFCASSENTLAGGSGELFFGEGSRLTVL.

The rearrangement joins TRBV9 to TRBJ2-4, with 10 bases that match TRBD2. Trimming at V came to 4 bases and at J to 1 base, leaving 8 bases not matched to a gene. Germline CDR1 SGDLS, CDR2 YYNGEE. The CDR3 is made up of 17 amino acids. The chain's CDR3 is CASSPAPGLAAKNIQYF. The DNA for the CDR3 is TGTGCCAGCAGCCCCGCGCCGGGACTAGCGGCCAAAAACATTCAGTACTTC.

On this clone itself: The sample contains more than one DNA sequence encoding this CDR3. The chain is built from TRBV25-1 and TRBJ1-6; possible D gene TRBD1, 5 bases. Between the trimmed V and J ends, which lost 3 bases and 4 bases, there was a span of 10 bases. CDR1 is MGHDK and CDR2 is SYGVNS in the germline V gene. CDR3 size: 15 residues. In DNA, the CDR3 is TGTGCCAGCAGTGACGGCAGGGCTTATAATTCACCCCTCCACTTT. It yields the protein CASSDGRAYNSPLHF.

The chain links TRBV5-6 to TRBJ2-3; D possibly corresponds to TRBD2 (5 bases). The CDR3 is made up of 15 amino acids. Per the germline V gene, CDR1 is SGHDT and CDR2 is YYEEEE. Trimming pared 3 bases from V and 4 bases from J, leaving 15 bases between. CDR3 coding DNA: TGTGCCAGCAGCTCCACTAGGGATTTTCCAGATACGCAGTATTTT. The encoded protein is CASSSTRDFPDTQYF.

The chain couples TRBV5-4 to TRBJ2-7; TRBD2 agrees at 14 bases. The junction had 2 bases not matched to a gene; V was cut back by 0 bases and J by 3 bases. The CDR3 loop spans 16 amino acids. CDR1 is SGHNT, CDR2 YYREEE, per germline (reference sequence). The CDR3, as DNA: TGTGCCAGCAGCTTGGGGACTAGCGGGGGGTTCTACGAGCAGTACTTC. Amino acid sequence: CASSLGTSGGFYEQYF.

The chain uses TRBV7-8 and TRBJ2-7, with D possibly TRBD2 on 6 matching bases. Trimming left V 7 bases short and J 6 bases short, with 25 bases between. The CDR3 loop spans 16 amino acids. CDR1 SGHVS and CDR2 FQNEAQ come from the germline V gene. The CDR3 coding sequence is TGTGCCAGCACCGAACAGAGCGGGTTACCTCAGGGCGAGCAGTACTTC. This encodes CASTEQSGLPQGEQYF.

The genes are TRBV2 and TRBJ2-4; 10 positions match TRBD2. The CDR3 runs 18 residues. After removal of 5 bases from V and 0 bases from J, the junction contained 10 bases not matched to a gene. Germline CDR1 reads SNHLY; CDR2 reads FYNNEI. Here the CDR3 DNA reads TGTGCCAGCAGTTACCGGACTAGCGGACCCTTAGCCAAAAACATTCAGTACTTC. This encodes CASSYRTSGPLAKNIQYF.

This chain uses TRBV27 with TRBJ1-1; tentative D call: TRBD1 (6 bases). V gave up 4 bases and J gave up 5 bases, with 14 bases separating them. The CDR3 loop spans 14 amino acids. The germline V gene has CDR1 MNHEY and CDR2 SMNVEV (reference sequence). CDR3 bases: TGTGCCAGCAGTTCCTTGGGGGGGGCGACTGAAGCTTTCTTT. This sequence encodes CASSSLGGATEAFF.

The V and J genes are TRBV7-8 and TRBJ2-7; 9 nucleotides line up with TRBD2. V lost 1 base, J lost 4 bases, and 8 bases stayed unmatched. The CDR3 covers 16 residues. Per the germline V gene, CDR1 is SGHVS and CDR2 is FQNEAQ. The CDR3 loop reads CASSLGSSGMLYEQYF. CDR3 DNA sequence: TGTGCCAGCAGCTTAGGTTCTAGCGGGATGCTATACGAGCAGTACTTC. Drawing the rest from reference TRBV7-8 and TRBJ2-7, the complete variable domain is GAGVSQSPRYKVAKRGQDVALRCDPISGHVSLFWYQQALGQGPEFLTYFQNEAQLDKSGLPSDRFFAERPEGSVSTLKIQRTQQEDSAVYLCASSLGSSGMLYEQYFGPGTRLTVT.

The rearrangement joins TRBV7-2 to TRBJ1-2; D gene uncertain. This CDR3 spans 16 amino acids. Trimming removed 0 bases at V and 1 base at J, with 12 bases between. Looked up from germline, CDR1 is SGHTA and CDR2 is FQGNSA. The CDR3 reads CASSLAARQSNYGYTF. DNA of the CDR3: TGTGCCAGCAGCTTAGCGGCCAGACAAAGTAACTATGGCTACACCTTC.

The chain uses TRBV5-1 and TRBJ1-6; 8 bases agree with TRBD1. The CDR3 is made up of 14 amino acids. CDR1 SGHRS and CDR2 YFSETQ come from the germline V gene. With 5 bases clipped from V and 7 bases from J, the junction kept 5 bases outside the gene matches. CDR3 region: CASSTAGGNSPLHF. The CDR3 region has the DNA TGCGCCAGCAGTACCGCAGGGGGCAATTCACCCCTCCACTTT.

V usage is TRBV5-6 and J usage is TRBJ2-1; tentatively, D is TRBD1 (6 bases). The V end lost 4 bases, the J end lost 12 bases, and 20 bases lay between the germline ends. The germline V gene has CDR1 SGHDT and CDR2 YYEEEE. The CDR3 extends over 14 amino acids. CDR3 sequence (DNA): TGTGCCAGCAGCGTATATAGACAGGAAGGCTCGCAGTTCTTC. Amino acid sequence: CASSVYRQEGSQFF.

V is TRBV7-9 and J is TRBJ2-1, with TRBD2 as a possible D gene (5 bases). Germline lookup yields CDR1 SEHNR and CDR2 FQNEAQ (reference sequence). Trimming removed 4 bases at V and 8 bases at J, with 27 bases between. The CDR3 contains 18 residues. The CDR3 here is CASSYRPLGRPGKDEQFF. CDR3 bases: TGTGCCAGCAGCTACCGCCCCCTAGGACGGCCGGGAAAGGATGAGCAGTTCTTC.

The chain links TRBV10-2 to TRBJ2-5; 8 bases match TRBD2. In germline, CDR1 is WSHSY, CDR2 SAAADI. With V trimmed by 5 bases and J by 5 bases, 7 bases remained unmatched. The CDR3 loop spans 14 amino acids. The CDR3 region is CASSLQAGVETQYF. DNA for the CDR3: TGCGCCAGCAGTCTCCAAGCGGGGGTGGAGACCCAGTACTTC.

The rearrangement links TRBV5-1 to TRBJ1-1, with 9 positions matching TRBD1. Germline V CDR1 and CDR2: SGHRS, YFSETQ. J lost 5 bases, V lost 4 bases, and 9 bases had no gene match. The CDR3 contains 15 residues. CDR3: CASSPGTGYKTEAFF. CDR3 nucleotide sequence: TGCGCCAGCAGCCCGGGGACAGGGTACAAGACTGAAGCTTTCTTT.

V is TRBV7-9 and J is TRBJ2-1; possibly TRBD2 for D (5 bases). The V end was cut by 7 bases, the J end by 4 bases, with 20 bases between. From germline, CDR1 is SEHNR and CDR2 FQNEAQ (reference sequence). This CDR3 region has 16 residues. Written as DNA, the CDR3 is TGTGCCAGCACCATCGCCCGGCCGAGGGATTACAATGAGCAGTTCTTC. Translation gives CASTIARPRDYNEQFF.

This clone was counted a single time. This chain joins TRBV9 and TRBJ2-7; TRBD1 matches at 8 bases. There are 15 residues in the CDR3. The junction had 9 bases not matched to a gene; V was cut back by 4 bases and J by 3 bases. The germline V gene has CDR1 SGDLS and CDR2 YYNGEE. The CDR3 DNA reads TGTGCCAGCAGCCCCCAGGGGACAGGTATCTACGAGCAGTACTTC. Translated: CASSPQGTGIYEQYF.

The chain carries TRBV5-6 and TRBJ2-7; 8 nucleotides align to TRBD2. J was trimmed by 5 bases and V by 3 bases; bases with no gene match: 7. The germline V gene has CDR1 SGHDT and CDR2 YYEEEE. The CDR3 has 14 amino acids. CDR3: CASSSGLVTDEQYF. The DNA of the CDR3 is TGTGCCAGCAGCTCGGGACTAGTCACTGACGAGCAGTACTTC.

Here the CDR3 reads CASSDRSGMNTEAFF. DNA for the CDR3: TGTGCCAGCAGTGATCGATCAGGGATGAACACTGAAGCTTTCTTT. The chain links TRBV2 to TRBJ1-1; D may be TRBD1 (5 bases). Germline loops: CDR1 SNHLY, CDR2 FYNNEI. The CDR3 contains 15 residues. Trimming cost V 3 bases and J 0 bases, with 11 bases left between them.

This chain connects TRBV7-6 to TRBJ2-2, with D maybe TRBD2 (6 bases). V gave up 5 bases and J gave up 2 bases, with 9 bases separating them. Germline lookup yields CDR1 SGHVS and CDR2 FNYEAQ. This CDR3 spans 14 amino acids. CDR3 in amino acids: CASSRDSNTGELFF. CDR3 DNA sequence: TGTGCCAGCAGCCGGGACTCAAACACCGGGGAGCTGTTTTTT. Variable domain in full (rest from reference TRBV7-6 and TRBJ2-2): GAGVSQSPRYKVTKRGQDVALRCDPISGHVSLYWYRQALGQGPEFLTYFNYEAQQDKSGLPNDRFSAERPEGSISTLTIQRTEQRDSAMYRCASSRDSNTGELFFGEGSRLTVL.

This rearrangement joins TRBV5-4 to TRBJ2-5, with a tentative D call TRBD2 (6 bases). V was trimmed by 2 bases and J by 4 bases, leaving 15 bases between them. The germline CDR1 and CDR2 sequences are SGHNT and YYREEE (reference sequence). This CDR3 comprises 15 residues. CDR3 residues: CASSFGRGIGETQYF. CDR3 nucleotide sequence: TGTGCCAGCAGCTTCGGTCGGGGGATAGGAGAGACCCAGTACTTC.

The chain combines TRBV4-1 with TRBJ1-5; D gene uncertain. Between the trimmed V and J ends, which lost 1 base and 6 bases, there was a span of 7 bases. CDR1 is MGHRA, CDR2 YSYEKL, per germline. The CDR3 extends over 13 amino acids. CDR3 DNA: TGCGCCAGCAGCCAAGTCGGGATTCAGCCCCAGCATTTT. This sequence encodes CASSQVGIQPQHF.

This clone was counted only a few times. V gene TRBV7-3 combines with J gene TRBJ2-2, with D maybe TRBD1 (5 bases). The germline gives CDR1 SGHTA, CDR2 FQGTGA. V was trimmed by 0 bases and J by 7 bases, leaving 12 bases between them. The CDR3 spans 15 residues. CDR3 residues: CASSLTVQAGGELFF. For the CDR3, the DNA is TGTGCCAGCAGCTTAACTGTACAGGCTGGCGGGGAGCTGTTTTTT. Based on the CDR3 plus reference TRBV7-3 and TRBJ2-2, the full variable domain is GAGVSQTPSNKVTEKGKYVELRCDPISGHTALYWYRQSLGQGPEFLIYFQGTGAADDSGLPNDRFFAVRPEGSVSTLKIQRTERGDSAVYLCASSLTVQAGGELFFGEGSRLTVL.

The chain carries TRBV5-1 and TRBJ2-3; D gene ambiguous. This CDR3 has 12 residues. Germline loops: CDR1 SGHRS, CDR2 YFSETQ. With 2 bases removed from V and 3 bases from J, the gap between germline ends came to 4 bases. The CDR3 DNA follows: TGCGCCAGCAGCTTAGCTACAGATACGCAGTATTTT. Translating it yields CASSLATDTQYF.